This T cell receptor (beta chain) was recovered during a study of blood T cell repertoires in COVID-19. Study in general: From T cells, B-cell-depleted T cells, or PBMCs came the material, which was cDNA or gDNA.

Per germline, CDR1 MNHEY and CDR2 SVGAGI. The V segment lost 7 bases and the J segment 11 bases; nucleotides outside the gene matches: 4. This CDR3 is built from 10 residues. Data came from immunoSEQ multiplex PCR; TCRdb stores just in-frame clones and leaves some out. The sample carries 30,000 to 45,000 clones, about 82% recorded once. This receptor was taken from a human donor in a cohort sampled during active COVID-19. The chain employs TRBV6-5 and TRBJ1-1, with 7 positions matching TRBD1. The sample was peripheral blood. DNA of the CDR3: TGTGCCAGCACCCAGGGGGTGGCTTTCTTT. It translates to CASTQGVAFF.